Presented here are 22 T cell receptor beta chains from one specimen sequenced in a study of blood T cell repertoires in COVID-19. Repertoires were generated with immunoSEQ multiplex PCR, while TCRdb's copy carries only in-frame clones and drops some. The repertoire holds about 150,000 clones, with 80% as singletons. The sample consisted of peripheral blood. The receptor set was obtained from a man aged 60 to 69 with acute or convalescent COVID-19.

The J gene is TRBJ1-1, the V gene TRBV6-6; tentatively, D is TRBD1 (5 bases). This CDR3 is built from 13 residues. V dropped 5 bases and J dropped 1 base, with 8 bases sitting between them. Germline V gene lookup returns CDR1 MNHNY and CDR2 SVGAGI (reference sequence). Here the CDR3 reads CASSLQANTEAFF. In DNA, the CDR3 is TGTGCCAGCAGTCTACAGGCGAACACTGAAGCTTTCTTT.

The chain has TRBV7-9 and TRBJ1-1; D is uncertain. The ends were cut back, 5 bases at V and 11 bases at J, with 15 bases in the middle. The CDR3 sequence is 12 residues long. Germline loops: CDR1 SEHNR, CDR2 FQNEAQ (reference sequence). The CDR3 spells CASSPITDSAFF. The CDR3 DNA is TGTGCCAGCAGCCCCATTACAGATTCGGCTTTCTTT.

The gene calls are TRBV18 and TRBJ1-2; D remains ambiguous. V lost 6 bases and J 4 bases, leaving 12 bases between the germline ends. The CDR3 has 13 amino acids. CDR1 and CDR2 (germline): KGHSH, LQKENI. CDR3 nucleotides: TGTGCCAGCTCGCGAGGTTTCGGCTATGGCTACACCTTC. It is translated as CASSRGFGYGYTF.

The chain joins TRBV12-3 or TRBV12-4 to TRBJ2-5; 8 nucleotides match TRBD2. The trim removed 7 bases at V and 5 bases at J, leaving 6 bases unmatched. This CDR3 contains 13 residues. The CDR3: CASTGGASETQYF. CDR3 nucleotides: TGTGCCAGCACCGGGGGGGCTAGTGAGACCCAGTACTTC.

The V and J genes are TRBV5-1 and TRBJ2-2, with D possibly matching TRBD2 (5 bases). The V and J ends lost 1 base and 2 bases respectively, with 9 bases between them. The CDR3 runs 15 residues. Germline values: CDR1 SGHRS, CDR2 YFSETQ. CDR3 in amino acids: CASSLSGRNTGELFF. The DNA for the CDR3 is TGCGCCAGCAGCTTGTCTGGGAGAAACACCGGGGAGCTGTTTTTT.

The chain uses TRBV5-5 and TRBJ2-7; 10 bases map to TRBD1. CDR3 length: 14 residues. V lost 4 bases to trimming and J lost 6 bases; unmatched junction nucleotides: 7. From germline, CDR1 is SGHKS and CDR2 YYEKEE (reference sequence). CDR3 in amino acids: CASSARQGAGEQYF. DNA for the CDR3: TGTGCCAGCAGCGCCCGACAGGGGGCGGGCGAGCAGTACTTC.

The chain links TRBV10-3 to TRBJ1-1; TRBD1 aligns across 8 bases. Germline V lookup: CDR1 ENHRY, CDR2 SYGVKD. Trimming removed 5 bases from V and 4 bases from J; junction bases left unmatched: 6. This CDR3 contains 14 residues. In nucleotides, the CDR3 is TGTGCCATCAGTAGAGGACAGGGAAGCACTGAAGCTTTCTTT. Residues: CAISRGQGSTEAFF.

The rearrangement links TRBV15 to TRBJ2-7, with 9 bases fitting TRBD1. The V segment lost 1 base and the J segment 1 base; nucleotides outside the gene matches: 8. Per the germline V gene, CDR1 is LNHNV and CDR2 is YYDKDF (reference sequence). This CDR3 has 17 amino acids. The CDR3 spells CATSRARAGTGSYEQYF. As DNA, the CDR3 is TGTGCCACCAGCAGAGCGCGTGCCGGGACAGGGTCCTACGAGCAGTACTTC.

The CDR3 DNA follows: TGTGCCAGCAGCCCCCGACTAGCGGGAGGCGGGGAGACCCAGTACTTC. Amino acids: CASSPRLAGGGETQYF. This chain uses TRBV3-1 (or the pseudogene TRBV3-2) with TRBJ2-5; 13 nucleotides align to TRBD2. Germline CDR1 and CDR2: LGHDT and YNNKEL (reference sequence). This CDR3 comprises 16 residues. V trimming: 4 bases; J trimming: 5 bases; junction bases outside the gene matches: 7.

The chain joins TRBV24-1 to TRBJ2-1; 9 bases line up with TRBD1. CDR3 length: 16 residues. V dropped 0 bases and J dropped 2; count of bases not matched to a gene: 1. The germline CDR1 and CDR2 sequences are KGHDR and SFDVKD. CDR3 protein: CATSDLRQGAYNEQFF. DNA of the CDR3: TGTGCCACCAGTGATTTGCGACAGGGGGCCTACAATGAGCAGTTCTTC.

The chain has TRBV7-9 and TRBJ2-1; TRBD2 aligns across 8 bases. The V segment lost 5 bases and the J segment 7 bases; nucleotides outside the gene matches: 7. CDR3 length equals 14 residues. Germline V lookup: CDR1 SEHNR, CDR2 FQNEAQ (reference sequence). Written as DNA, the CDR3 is TGTGCCAGCAGCCCTCGGACTAGCCCTAATGAGCAGTTCTTC. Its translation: CASSPRTSPNEQFF.

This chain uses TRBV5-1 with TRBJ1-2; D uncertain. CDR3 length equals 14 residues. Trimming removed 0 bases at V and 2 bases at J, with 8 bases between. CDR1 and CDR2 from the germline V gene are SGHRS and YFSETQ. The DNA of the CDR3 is TGCGCCAGCAGCTTGGCCCCAGAAAACTATGGCTACACCTTC. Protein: CASSLAPENYGYTF.

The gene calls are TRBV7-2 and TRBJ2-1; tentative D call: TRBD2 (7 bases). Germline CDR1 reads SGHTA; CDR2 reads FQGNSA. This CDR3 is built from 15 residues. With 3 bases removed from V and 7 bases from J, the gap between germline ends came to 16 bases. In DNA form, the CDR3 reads TGTGCCAGCAGCTTCCCGGGGGGCCCCTCGAATGAGCAGTTCTTC. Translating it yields CASSFPGGPSNEQFF.

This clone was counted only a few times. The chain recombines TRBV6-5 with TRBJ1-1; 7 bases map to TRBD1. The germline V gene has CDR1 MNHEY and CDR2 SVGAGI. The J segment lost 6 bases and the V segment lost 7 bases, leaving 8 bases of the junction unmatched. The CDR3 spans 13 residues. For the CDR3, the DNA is TGTGCCAGCACCCGACAGGGACGGGCTGAAGCTTTCTTT. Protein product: CASTRQGRAEAFF.

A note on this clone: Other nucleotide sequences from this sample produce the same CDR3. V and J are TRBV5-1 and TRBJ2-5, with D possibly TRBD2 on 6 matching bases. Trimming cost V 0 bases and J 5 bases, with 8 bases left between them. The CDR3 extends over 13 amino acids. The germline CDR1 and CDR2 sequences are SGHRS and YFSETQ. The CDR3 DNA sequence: TGCGCCAGCAGCTTGGGTGGGGGGGAGACCCAGTACTTC. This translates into CASSLGGGETQYF.

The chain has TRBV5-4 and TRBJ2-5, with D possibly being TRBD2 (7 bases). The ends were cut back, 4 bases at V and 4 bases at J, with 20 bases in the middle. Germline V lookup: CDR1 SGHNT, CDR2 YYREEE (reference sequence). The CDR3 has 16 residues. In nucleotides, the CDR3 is TGTGCCAGCAGCCCAGGTGGCGGGGGCGCATCAGAGACCCAGTACTTC. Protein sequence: CASSPGGGGASETQYF.

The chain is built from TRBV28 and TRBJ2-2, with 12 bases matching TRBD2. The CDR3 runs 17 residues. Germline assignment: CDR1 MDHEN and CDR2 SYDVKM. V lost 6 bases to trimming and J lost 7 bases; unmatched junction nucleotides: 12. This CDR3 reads CASSYLGLAGKVGELFF. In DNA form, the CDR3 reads TGTGCCAGCAGCTACCTCGGACTAGCGGGAAAGGTCGGGGAGCTGTTTTTT.

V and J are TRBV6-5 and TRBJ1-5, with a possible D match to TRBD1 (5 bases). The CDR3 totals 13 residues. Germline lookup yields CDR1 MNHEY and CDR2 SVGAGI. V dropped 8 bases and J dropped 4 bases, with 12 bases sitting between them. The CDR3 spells CASRQSRNQPQHF. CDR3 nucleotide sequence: TGTGCCAGCCGACAGTCAAGGAATCAGCCCCAGCATTTT.

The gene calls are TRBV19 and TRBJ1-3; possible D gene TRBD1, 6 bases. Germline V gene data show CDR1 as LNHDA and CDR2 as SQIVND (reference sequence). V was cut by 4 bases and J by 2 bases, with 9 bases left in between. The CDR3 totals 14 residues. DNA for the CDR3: TGTGCCAGTAGTAAGACAGGCGCTGGAAACACCATATATTTT. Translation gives CASSKTGAGNTIYF.

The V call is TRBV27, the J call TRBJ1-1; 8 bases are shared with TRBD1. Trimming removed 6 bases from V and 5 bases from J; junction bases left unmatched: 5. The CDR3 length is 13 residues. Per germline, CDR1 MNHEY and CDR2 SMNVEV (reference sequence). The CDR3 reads CASRTTGVTEAFF. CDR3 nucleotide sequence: TGTGCCAGCAGGACGACAGGGGTAACTGAAGCTTTCTTT.

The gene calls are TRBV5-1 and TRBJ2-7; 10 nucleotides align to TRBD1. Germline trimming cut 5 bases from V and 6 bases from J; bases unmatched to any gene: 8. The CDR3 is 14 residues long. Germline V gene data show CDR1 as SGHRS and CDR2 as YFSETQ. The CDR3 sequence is CASSRGTGEGEQYF. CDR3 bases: TGCGCCAGCAGTCGCGGGACAGGGGAAGGCGAGCAGTACTTC.

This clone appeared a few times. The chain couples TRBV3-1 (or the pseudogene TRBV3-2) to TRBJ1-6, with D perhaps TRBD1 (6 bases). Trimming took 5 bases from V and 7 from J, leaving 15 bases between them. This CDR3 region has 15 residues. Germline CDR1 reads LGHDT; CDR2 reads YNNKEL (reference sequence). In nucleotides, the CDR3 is TGTGCCAGCAGCGCATACAGGGTAGACAATTCACCCCTCCACTTT. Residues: CASSAYRVDNSPLHF.